These T cell receptor beta chains were read from a single sample in a study of beta chain features in type 1 diabetes. Using immunoSEQ multiplex PCR, the repertoire was profiled, and TCRdb retains in-frame clones only, with some absent. The sample comprises hundreds of thousands of clones, roughly 13% of which are singletons, and roughly 0.015% rests with the top ten. Sequencing was done on a sample of naive CD4+ T cells from blood. All receptors come from a man in his late teens or twenties in good health. Each CDR3 is given with its conserved first and last residue. D genes are given only for firm matches. Only some rows state a clone size, as once, few, many or a class for expanded clones.

J gene	V gene	D gene	clone size	CDR3 DNA	CDR3 protein
TRBJ1-1	TRBV30	-	-	TGTGCCTGGAGCGACGTCGCGGGTATGAACACTGAAGCTTTCTTT	CAWSDVAGMNTEAFF
TRBJ2-2	TRBV28	TRBD2	-	TGTGCCAGCAGTTCAATGGGACTAGGGTACACCGGGGAGCTGTTTTTT	CASSSMGLGYTGELFF
TRBJ1-1	TRBV5-4	TRBD1	-	TGTGCCAGCAGCTTGGCCTTCCAGGGGGCGAGAACTGAAGCTTTCTTT	CASSLAFQGARTEAFF
TRBJ2-2	TRBV28	TRBD1	few	TGTGCCAGCAGCCCCGGGACAGGGTATACCGGGGAGCTGTTTTTT	CASSPGTGYTGELFF
TRBJ2-3	TRBV29-1	TRBD1	-	TGCAGCGGGGGACAGGAATACACAGATACGCAGTATTTT	CSGGQEYTDTQYF
TRBJ2-1	TRBV7-9	TRBD1	-	TGTGCCAGCAGCTCTCACAGGGGCAGGGGCAGGAGGGAGCAGTTCTTC	CASSSHRGRGRREQFF
TRBJ1-6	TRBV7-2	TRBD1	-	TGTGCCAGCAGCACGGGACAGGGGCCACCCCTCCACTTT	CASSTGQGPPLHF
TRBJ1-2	TRBV29-1	TRBD1	few	TGCAGCACAGGGGGCCCACGCGGCTATGGCTACACCTTC	CSTGGPRGYGYTF
TRBJ2-6	TRBV9	-	few	TGTGCCAGCAGCGTAGCAGGGGCCAACGTCCTGACTTTC	CASSVAGANVLTF
TRBJ2-3	TRBV29-1	TRBD1	few	TGCAGCGTAGGACAGGGAAGCACAGATACGCAGTATTTT	CSVGQGSTDTQYF
TRBJ1-1	TRBV5-1	-	few	TGCGCCAGCAGCCCCGTTGGAGGGAGCACTGAAGCTTTCTTT	CASSPVGGSTEAFF
TRBJ2-6	TRBV4-1	-	few	TGCGCCAGCAGCCAACTCGGGGGCTCTGGGGCCAACGTCCTGACTTTC	CASSQLGGSGANVLTF
TRBJ2-3	TRBV7-9	-	few	TGTGCCAGCAACCTCCCCGGAGGGGCAGATACGCAGTATTTT	CASNLPGGADTQYF
TRBJ1-2	TRBV15	-	-	TGTGCCACCAGCAGGGGTTTAATTTTGGGCGGCTACACCTTC	CATSRGLILGGYTF
TRBJ1-1	TRBV9	-	-	TGTGCCAGCAGCGTTCGGTCAGGCACTGAAGCTTTCTTT	CASSVRSGTEAFF
TRBJ2-5	TRBV2	-	-	TGTGCCAGCAATCGAGAGACCCAGTACTTC	CASNRETQYF
TRBJ2-7	TRBV7-2	TRBD2	few	TGTGCCAGCAGCTTAGCTAGCGGGAGTATCTACGAGCAGTACTTC	CASSLASGSIYEQYF
TRBJ1-1	TRBV2	-	few	TGTGCCAGCAGTGCCTTGAACACTGAAGCTTTCTTT	CASSALNTEAFF
TRBJ2-1	TRBV7-9	TRBD2	-	TGTGCCAGCAGCTCCGGACTAGCGGGATACTTCAGCTACAATGAGCAGTTCTTC	CASSSGLAGYFSYNEQFF
TRBJ2-5	TRBV5-5	-	-	TGTGCCAGCAGCCCTTCTCGGGTCCAAGAGACCCAGTACTTC	CASSPSRVQETQYF
TRBJ2-7	TRBV30	TRBD1	-	TGTGCCTGGAGTGTCAGGGGGTACGAGCAGTACTTC	CAWSVRGYEQYF
TRBJ2-3	TRBV7-9	TRBD1	few	TGTGCCAGCAGCCAAGACAGGGTATGGTCAGATACGCAGTATTTT	CASSQDRVWSDTQYF
TRBJ1-2	TRBV5-1	TRBD1	-	TGCGCCAGCAGCGAGGGACAGGGAAGTGTCGGCTACACCTTC	CASSEGQGSVGYTF
TRBJ2-7	TRBV6-5	-	-	TGTGCCAGCAGTCTCGGACAGCCGCGGTACTTC	CASSLGQPRYF
TRBJ1-2	TRBV15	TRBD1	-	TGTGCCACCAGTATGGACAGGCTCTATGGCTACACCTTC	CATSMDRLYGYTF